This entry features one T cell receptor (beta chain) sequence. The data were obtained in a study of blood T cell repertoires in COVID-19. Study overall: PBMCs, B-cell-depleted T cells, or T cells provided the cDNA or gDNA that made up the material.

In the authors' workflow: Counts of nucleated cells, estimated from reference gene primer amplification, were obtained. Profiling relied on immunoSEQ multiplex PCR, and the TCRdb table lists in-frame clones only, not all of them. That table supplies the V and J calls and clone size; D and trimming were determined from the DNA. The repertoire holds about 140,000 clones, with around 86% as singletons. Which cohort a participant joined came from the clinical history participants gave. Recovery among Cohort 3 donors was established by two negative PCRs, clearance, or symptom resolution. The CDR3 extends over 13 amino acids. CDR1 and CDR2 (germline): ENHRY, SYGVKD. Between the trimmed V and J ends, which lost 6 bases and 1 base, there was a span of 7 bases.

The gene calls are TRBV10-3 and TRBJ1-3, with D hard to call. The sample consisted of PBMCs or T cells enriched from blood (not recorded which). The sequence was collected from a man aged 60-69 years who had recovered from COVID-19. The CDR3 region is CAIRPVSGNTIYF. CDR3 DNA: TGTGCCATCAGGCCGGTATCTGGAAACACCATATATTTT.